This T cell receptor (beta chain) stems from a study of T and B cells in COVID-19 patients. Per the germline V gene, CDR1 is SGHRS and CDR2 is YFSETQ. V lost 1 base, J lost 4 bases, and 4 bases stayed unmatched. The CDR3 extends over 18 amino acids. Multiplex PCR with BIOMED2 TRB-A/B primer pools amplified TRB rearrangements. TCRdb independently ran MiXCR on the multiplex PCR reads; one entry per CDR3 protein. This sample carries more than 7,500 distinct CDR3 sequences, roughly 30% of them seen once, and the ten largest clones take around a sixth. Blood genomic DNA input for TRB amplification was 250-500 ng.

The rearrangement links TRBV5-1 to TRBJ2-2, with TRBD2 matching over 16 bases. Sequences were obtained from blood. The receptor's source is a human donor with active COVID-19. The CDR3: CASSLRGLAGGVTGELFF. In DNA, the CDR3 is TGCGCCAGCAGCTTGCGGGGACTAGCGGGAGGGGTCACCGGGGAGCTGTTTTTT.